Following are 32 T cell receptor beta chains from one sample sequenced in a study of beta chain features in type 1 diabetes (dated by TCRdb to 2016 to 2019). Study-wide findings and limitations: In all four CD4+ subsets, TCRB CDR3 length was moderately but significantly shorter in type 1 diabetes patients.

Their target antigens are unknown. The receptor library was made with the immunoSEQ multiplex PCR assay. The entire amount of isolated RNA was reverse transcribed using the High Capacity cDNA Reverse Transcription Kit, so the sequenced TCRB transcripts were expressed ones. Here the immuneACCESS table is served through TCRdb, limited to in-frame sequences with V and J called. Missing clones are a known gap in these copies; in checked studies unresolved V genes cover under half, and the rest lacks a known reason. This sample comprises about 340,000 clones, roughly 13% of them detected only once. The top ten hold roughly 0.015% of the sample. The sequenced sample consisted of naive CD4+ T cells from blood. The sample's cell subset or site, from its label and the paper: true naive CD4+ T cells. The receptors here all came from a woman between 18 and 30 years old with type 1 diabetes.

This clone occurred a few times. J is TRBJ2-5 and V is TRBV7-9; 7 nucleotides match TRBD1. The CDR3 extends over 16 amino acids. Germline CDR1 is SEHNR and CDR2 is FQNEAQ (reference sequence). V was clipped by 5 bases and J by 2 bases; unmatched bases: 11. The CDR3 reads CASSIHRGTAQETQYF. For the CDR3, the DNA is TGTGCCAGCAGCATACATAGGGGGACAGCTCAAGAGACCCAGTACTTC. Complete variable domain (other parts from reference TRBV7-9 and TRBJ2-5): DTGVSQNPRHKITKRGQNVTFRCDPISEHNRLYWYRQTLGQGPEFLTYFQNEAQLEKSRLLSDRFSAERPKGSFSTLEIQRTEQGDSAMYLCASSIHRGTAQETQYFGPGTRLLVL.

This clone was recorded a few times. The V and J genes are TRBV28 and TRBJ1-4, with 8 bases identical to TRBD1. V lost 1 base to trimming and J lost 4 bases; unmatched junction nucleotides: 5. CDR3 length: 16 residues. Per germline, CDR1 MDHEN and CDR2 SYDVKM. The CDR3 reads CASSLSGGLRNEKLFF. The CDR3 DNA follows: TGTGCCAGCAGTTTATCAGGGGGCCTCCGTAATGAAAAACTGTTTTTT.

This clone has a handful of counts. The V call is TRBV5-1, the J call TRBJ2-7; TRBD2 might be the D (6 bases). CDR1 is SGHRS, CDR2 YFSETQ, per germline. Trimming left V 1 base short and J 1 base short, with 21 bases between. The CDR3 runs 18 residues. As DNA, the CDR3 is TGCGCCAGCAGCTTGAGGGAGCGGGTAGTTCCTCCTTCCTACGAGCAGTACTTC. Residues: CASSLRERVVPPSYEQYF.

This clone was picked up a small number of times. CDR3 region: CASSPRTGGTDTQYF. Written as DNA, the CDR3 is TGCGCCAGCAGCCCAAGGACAGGGGGCACAGATACGCAGTATTTT. The chain carries TRBV5-1 and TRBJ2-3; 9 bases map to TRBD1. V gave up 4 bases and J gave up 1 base; unmatched junction bases: 4. The V gene's germline CDR1 is SGHRS and CDR2 YFSETQ. The CDR3 has 15 amino acids.

The chain has TRBV7-9 and TRBJ2-1, with D tentatively TRBD2 (6 bases). Germline CDR1 SEHNR, CDR2 FQNEAQ (reference sequence). CDR3 size: 17 residues. V was pared by 5 bases and J by 7 bases, with 24 bases between. The CDR3: CASSPSGRRFSSNEQFF. DNA of the CDR3: TGTGCCAGCAGCCCTTCGGGGAGGCGCTTTTCAAGTAATGAGCAGTTCTTC.

This clone came up a few times. This chain joins TRBV18 and TRBJ1-2, with D perhaps TRBD1 (5 bases). CDR1 and CDR2 (germline): KGHSH, LQKENI. Trimming stripped 3 bases from V and 3 bases from J, with 14 bases between. The CDR3 runs 15 residues. CDR3 coding DNA: TGTGCCAGCTCACCCGAAGAAGGGGTGGACTATGGCTACACCTTC. Translating gives CASSPEEGVDYGYTF. Full variable domain (rest looked up from reference TRBV18 and TRBJ1-2): NAGVMQNPRHLVRRRGQEARLRCSPMKGHSHVYWYRQLPEEGLKFMVYLQKENIIDESGMPKERFSAEFPKEGPSILRIQQVVRGDSAAYFCASSPEEGVDYGYTFGSGTRLTVV.

For the CDR3, the DNA is TGTGCCAGCATGCGACAGGGGGCAGATACGCAGTATTTT. It yields the protein CASMRQGADTQYF. This rearrangement joins TRBV7-9 to TRBJ2-3; the match to TRBD1 covers 9 bases. Losses at the gene ends were 7 bases for V and 4 bases for J; bases not matched to a gene: 3. This CDR3 is 13 amino acids long. Germline assignment: CDR1 SEHNR and CDR2 FQNEAQ (reference sequence).

The rearrangement links TRBV28 to TRBJ2-7; possible D gene TRBD1, 6 bases. The CDR3 has 14 residues. Germline CDR1 is MDHEN and CDR2 is SYDVKM. Trimming took 4 bases from V and 3 from J, leaving 13 bases between them. The CDR3 DNA sequence: TGTGCCAGCAGTTATCCGGGACATATCTACGAGCAGTACTTC. It encodes CASSYPGHIYEQYF.

A few counts support this clone. This sequence joins TRBV28 and TRBJ2-7, with a tentative D call TRBD2 (6 bases). Germline assignment: CDR1 MDHEN and CDR2 SYDVKM. The CDR3 has 13 amino acids. V shed 4 bases and J shed 3 bases, with 10 bases lying between them. The CDR3 DNA reads as TGTGCCAGCAGTTCGGCGGGGTTCTACGAGCAGTACTTC. Amino acids: CASSSAGFYEQYF.

This clone was recorded a few times. CDR3 sequence (DNA): TGTGCCAGTAGAACCCCGGGAAATCAGCCCCAGCATTTT. This codes for CASRTPGNQPQHF. The V and J genes are TRBV19 and TRBJ1-5; D uncertain. V lost 6 bases to trimming and J lost 4 bases, with 10 bases between them. CDR3 length: 13 residues. CDR1 is LNHDA and CDR2 is SQIVND in the germline V gene (reference sequence). The whole variable domain, remainder taken from reference TRBV19 and TRBJ1-5, is DGGITQSPKYLFRKEGQNVTLSCEQNLNHDAMYWYRQDPGQGLRLIYYSQIVNDFQKGDIAEGYSVSREKKESFPLTVTSAQKNPTAFYLCASRTPGNQPQHFGDGTRLSIL.

This chain connects TRBV7-2 to TRBJ1-2, with 10 bases matching TRBD1. Germline CDR1 reads SGHTA; CDR2 reads FQGNSA. Unmatched junction bases numbered 7, after V lost 5 bases and J lost 4 bases. This CDR3 has 15 residues. The CDR3 loop is CASSTGTGASYGYTF. CDR3 coding DNA: TGTGCCAGCAGCACCGGGACAGGGGCTTCCTATGGCTACACCTTC.

The CDR3 DNA is TGTGCCAGCAGCTCCTTCCGGGACAGGGGGGCTGGGGCCAACGTCCTGACTTTC. This gives the protein CASSSFRDRGAGANVLTF. The rearrangement uses TRBV7-6 and TRBJ2-6; 11 bases fit TRBD1. This CDR3 has 18 residues. Germline CDR1 SGHVS, CDR2 FNYEAQ. The ends lost 4 bases at V and 2 bases at J; junction bases unmatched: 7.

The CDR3 here is CASSVGTSGSQETQYF. The CDR3 region has the DNA TGTGCCAGCAGCGTAGGGACTAGCGGGAGCCAAGAGACCCAGTACTTC. This chain joins TRBV9 and TRBJ2-5; TRBD2 aligns across 13 bases. V lost 0 bases, J lost 1 base, and 0 bases stayed unmatched. Germline CDR1 SGDLS, CDR2 YYNGEE. The CDR3 length is 16 residues.

V usage is TRBV10-3 and J usage is TRBJ2-1, with D perhaps matching TRBD2 (6 bases). Germline V lookup: CDR1 ENHRY, CDR2 SYGVKD. The CDR3 runs 18 residues. V lost 0 bases to trimming and J lost 0 bases, with 15 bases between them. The CDR3 DNA reads TGTGCCATCAGTGAGTCGAGGAGGGGCGGCCTCTCCTACAATGAGCAGTTCTTC. Its translation is CAISESRRGGLSYNEQFF.

This clone was seen a few times. The chain employs TRBV29-1 and TRBJ2-1; 9 bases map to TRBD1. CDR1 is SQVTM, CDR2 ANQGSEA, per germline. The CDR3 covers 15 residues. The trim removed 4 bases at V and 7 bases at J, leaving 11 bases unmatched. CDR3 loop: CSVVQDRGVRNEQFF. DNA of the CDR3: TGCAGCGTTGTCCAGGACAGGGGAGTGCGGAATGAGCAGTTCTTC.

This clone was found a few times. J is TRBJ2-2 and V is TRBV19; D is unresolved. With 5 bases removed from V and 2 bases from J, the gap between germline ends came to 9 bases. This CDR3 contains 14 residues. Germline CDR1 LNHDA, CDR2 SQIVND (reference sequence). DNA for the CDR3: TGTGCCAGTAGTGGTCCAGTAAACACCGGGGAGCTGTTTTTT. Translating it yields CASSGPVNTGELFF. Full variable domain (outside the CDR3, taken from reference TRBV19 and TRBJ2-2): DGGITQSPKYLFRKEGQNVTLSCEQNLNHDAMYWYRQDPGQGLRLIYYSQIVNDFQKGDIAEGYSVSREKKESFPLTVTSAQKNPTAFYLCASSGPVNTGELFFGEGSRLTVL.

This clone was seen only a few times. The chain joins TRBV7-2 to TRBJ2-1; D may be TRBD2 (5 bases). Germline CDR1 reads SGHTA; CDR2 reads FQGNSA. The V and J ends lost 5 bases and 1 base respectively, with 12 bases between them. This CDR3 region has 15 residues. CDR3 residues: CASSPTISSYNEQFF. CDR3 nucleotide sequence: TGTGCCAGCAGCCCGACTATTTCTTCCTACAATGAGCAGTTCTTC.

This clone has just a few counts. J is TRBJ2-2 and V is TRBV5-1; D is undetermined. Germline CDR1 and CDR2: SGHRS and YFSETQ. V was trimmed by 4 bases and J by 6 bases, leaving 4 bases between them. CDR3 length: 11 residues. DNA for the CDR3: TGCGCCAGCAGCCTTCCCGGGGAGCTGTTTTTT. Protein sequence: CASSLPGELFF.

This clone was seen a handful of times. The chain joins TRBV7-9 to TRBJ2-7; TRBD1 aligns across 7 bases. The germline gives CDR1 SEHNR, CDR2 FQNEAQ (reference sequence). This CDR3 has 14 amino acids. With V trimmed by 5 bases and J by 3 bases, 7 bases remained unmatched. For the CDR3, the DNA is TGTGCCAGCAGCATACGATGGGACAGCTACGAGCAGTACTTC. Translating it yields CASSIRWDSYEQYF.

This clone was observed a handful of times. The V and J genes are TRBV20-1 and TRBJ1-2, with 7 nucleotides matching TRBD1. CDR3 length: 11 residues. V gave up 7 bases and J gave up 6 bases; unmatched junction bases: 5. Germline V CDR1 and CDR2: DFQATT, SNEGSKA (reference sequence). As DNA, the CDR3 is TGCAGTGTTCAGGGGGGCCATGGCTACACCTTC. Translation gives CSVQGGHGYTF.

This sequence joins TRBV10-3 and TRBJ2-1; TRBD2 matches 10 bases. V was pared by 5 bases and J by 8 bases, with 9 bases of the junction left unmatched. Germline CDR1 reads ENHRY; CDR2 reads SYGVKD. CDR3 length equals 15 residues. CDR3 sequence reads: CAISPPSGSSHEQFF. CDR3 DNA: TGTGCCATCAGTCCGCCTAGCGGGAGTTCCCATGAGCAGTTCTTC.

This clone came up a few times. J is TRBJ2-3 and V is TRBV19; 8 bases match TRBD2. The V segment lost 5 bases and the J segment 6 bases; nucleotides outside the gene matches: 13. Germline CDR1 LNHDA, CDR2 SQIVND (reference sequence). There are 16 residues in the CDR3. CDR3 sequence (DNA): TGTGCCAGTAGTTACGCGGGACTAGGGGACGGGGATACGCAGTATTTT. This sequence encodes CASSYAGLGDGDTQYF.

CDR3 sequence (DNA): TGTGCCAGTAGTATTTCGGTGTACTATAGCAATCAGCCCCAGCATTTT. The encoded protein is CASSISVYYSNQPQHF. V gene TRBV19 combines with J gene TRBJ1-5; the D is unclear. V was trimmed by 3 bases and J by 0 bases, leaving 12 bases between them. The CDR3 is made up of 16 amino acids. Germline-derived CDR1 and CDR2 are LNHDA and SQIVND (reference sequence).

This clone was found a few times. One end of the junction varies from germline; a read error may be responsible. V and J are TRBV15 and TRBJ2-1; no clear D gene. Germline values: CDR1 LNHNV, CDR2 YYDKDF (reference sequence). The CDR3 sequence is 16 residues long. The CDR3 loop reads CATSNPQPYSTDEQFF. The CDR3 DNA reads as TGTGCTACCAGCAACCCTCAACCCTATTCCACGGATGAGCAGTTCTTC.

This clone was observed a handful of times. V is TRBV5-6 and J is TRBJ2-3, with D uncertain. The CDR3 runs 14 residues. Germline V gene data show CDR1 as SGHDT and CDR2 as YYEEEE. V was shortened by 1 base and J by 7 bases, with 13 bases between the two germline ends. This chain's CDR3 is CASSLLMGIYTQYF. Written as DNA, the CDR3 is TGTGCCAGCAGCTTGTTAATGGGCATCTATACGCAGTATTTT.

The sample holds a few counts of this clone. Other DNA sequences from this sample encode an identical CDR3 as well. The V gene is TRBV18, the J gene TRBJ1-1; 7 bases match TRBD1. With V trimmed by 4 bases and J by 1 base, 0 bases remained unmatched. This CDR3 is built from 13 residues. Germline loops: CDR1 KGHSH, CDR2 LQKENI. In DNA form, the CDR3 reads TGTGCCAGCTCACGGGACAGGAACACTGAAGCTTTCTTT. This gives the protein CASSRDRNTEAFF. Combining the CDR3 with reference TRBV18 and TRBJ1-1 gives the whole variable domain NAGVMQNPRHLVRRRGQEARLRCSPMKGHSHVYWYRQLPEEGLKFMVYLQKENIIDESGMPKERFSAEFPKEGPSILRIQQVVRGDSAAYFCASSRDRNTEAFFGQGTRLTVV.

V usage is TRBV7-3 and J usage is TRBJ2-5; TRBD2 aligns across 14 bases. Germline assignment: CDR1 SGHTA and CDR2 FQGTGA. With V trimmed by 1 base and J by 5 bases, 0 bases remained unmatched. CDR3 length: 15 amino acids. The CDR3 loop is CASSLRLAGGETQYF. The CDR3 DNA follows: TGTGCCAGCAGCTTAAGACTAGCGGGAGGGGAGACCCAGTACTTC.

The table lists this clone with a few counts. The rearrangement uses TRBV15 and TRBJ2-1; D is unresolved. V was cut by 2 bases and J by 7 bases, with 12 bases left in between. Germline loops: CDR1 LNHNV, CDR2 YYDKDF (reference sequence). The CDR3 runs 14 residues. CDR3 residues: CATSRPKVRNEQFF. The CDR3 DNA follows: TGTGCCACCAGCAGACCTAAAGTGAGGAATGAGCAGTTCTTC.

This clone was observed a few times. J is TRBJ2-3 and V is TRBV30; 9 bases agree with TRBD2. The CDR3 runs to 13 residues. Germline assignment: CDR1 GTSNPN and CDR2 SVGIG (reference sequence). V shed 8 bases, J shed 1 base, and the junction held 4 bases outside the gene matches. CDR3 in DNA: TGTGCCGGACGACTAGCGGGCACAGATACGCAGTATTTT. Encoded protein: CAGRLAGTDTQYF.

The J gene is TRBJ2-7, the V gene TRBV4-3; D not resolved. This CDR3 comprises 15 residues. Looked up from germline, CDR1 is LGHNA and CDR2 is YSLEER. Trimming left V 2 bases short and J 3 bases short, with 14 bases between. Here the CDR3 DNA reads TGCGCCAGCAGCCAATTATGGAGTACACACTACGAGCAGTACGTC. This encodes CASSQLWSTHYEQYV.

Only a few counts were recorded for this clone. The rearrangement joins TRBV19 to TRBJ2-7, with 7 positions matching TRBD1. Trimming at V came to 3 bases and at J to 3 bases, leaving 5 bases not matched to a gene. Germline CDR1 reads LNHDA; CDR2 reads SQIVND (reference sequence). CDR3 length equals 14 residues. As DNA, the CDR3 is TGTGCCAGTAGTATTTCGAGGGACAGCTACGAGCAGTACGTC. Encoded protein: CASSISRDSYEQYV.

V gene TRBV6-5 combines with J gene TRBJ1-2, with D unresolved. Germline V gene sequence: CDR1 MNHEY, CDR2 SVGAGI. Trimming removed 5 bases at V and 4 bases at J, with 11 bases between. This CDR3 contains 13 residues. The CDR3 nucleotides are TGTGCCAGCAGTCCGAGGGTTGGCTATGGCTACACCTTC. Translated, it gives CASSPRVGYGYTF.